The clone carrying this TCR beta chain was seen repeatedly, ten times or more. Its cognate antigen is unknown. The CDR3 runs to 12 residues. CDR1 is SNHLY and CDR2 is FYNNEI in the germline V gene. V was shortened by 8 bases and J by 9 bases, with 15 bases between the two germline ends. This entry is derived from a study of neurological immune-mediated disorders. Overall study findings and caveats: Expanded clones shared no CDR3 amino acid sequences across subjects, suggesting private repertoires in all groups.

The authors produced cDNA by 5'RACE using 10-nucleotide random UMIs. Every sequencing run gave over 200 million TCR-beta sequences, taken from 15-18 subjects. TCRdb re-derived calls from the 5' RACE reads in MiXCR, one entry per CDR3 protein. The sample has about 30,000 distinct CDR3 sequences; roughly 15% are singletons. The V call is TRBV2, the J call TRBJ2-3; the D gene is possibly TRBD1 (6 bases). This TCR was sampled from a man aged 70 or older in good health. Source material: PBMCs. The CDR3 DNA follows: TGTGCCAGCGCCGAGAGAACAGGGACGCAGTATTTT. Protein sequence: CASAERTGTQYF. The full variable domain, rest sourced from reference TRBV2 and TRBJ2-3, is EPEVTQTPSHQVTQMGQEVILRCVPISNHLYFYWYRQILGQKVEFLVSFYNNEISEKSEIFDDQFSVERPDGSNFTLKIRSTKLEDSAMYFCASAERTGTQYFGPGTRLTVL.